The present T cell receptor (beta chain) was sequenced within a study of blood T cell repertoires in COVID-19. In the study overall: Whether acute or convalescent, the COVID-19 samples came from the United States, Italy and Spain. PBMCs, B-cell-depleted T cells, or T cells were the source of the cDNA or gDNA that made up the material.

The study recruited people aged about 18 to 90 years across 24 US areas. The protocol was immunoSEQ multiplex PCR, while the TCRdb copy is restricted to in-frame clones and leaves out a portion. The sample contains some 150,000 clones, 75% to 90% of which appear only once. With 1 base removed from V and 4 bases from J, the gap between germline ends came to 16 bases. This CDR3 has 17 residues. Germline V CDR1 and CDR2: LGHDT, YNNKEL (reference sequence). The rearrangement links TRBV3-1 (or the pseudogene TRBV3-2) to TRBJ2-2; D may be TRBD1 (5 bases). The sequence was obtained from a woman aged 18-29 years who had recovered from COVID-19. Sequencing was performed on PBMCs or T cells enriched from blood (not recorded which). CDR3 region: CASSQGFGHQGTGELFF. For the CDR3, the DNA is TGTGCCAGCAGCCAAGGTTTTGGACACCAGGGCACCGGGGAGCTGTTTTTT.